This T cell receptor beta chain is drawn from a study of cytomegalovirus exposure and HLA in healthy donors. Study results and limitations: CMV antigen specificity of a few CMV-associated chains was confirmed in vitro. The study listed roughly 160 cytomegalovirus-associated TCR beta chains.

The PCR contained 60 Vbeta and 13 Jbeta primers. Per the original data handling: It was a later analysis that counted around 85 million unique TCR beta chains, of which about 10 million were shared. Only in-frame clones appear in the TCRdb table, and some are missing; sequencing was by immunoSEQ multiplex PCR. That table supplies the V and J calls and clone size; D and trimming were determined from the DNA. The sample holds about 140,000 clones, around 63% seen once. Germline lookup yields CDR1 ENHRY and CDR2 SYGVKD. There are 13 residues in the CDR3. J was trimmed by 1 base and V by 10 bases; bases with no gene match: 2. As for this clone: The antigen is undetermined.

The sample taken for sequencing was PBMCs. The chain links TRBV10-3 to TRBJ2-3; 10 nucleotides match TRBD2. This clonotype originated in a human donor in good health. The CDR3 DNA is TGTGCCACCGGACTAGCGGGCACAGATACGCAGTATTTT. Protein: CATGLAGTDTQYF.